The rows below give T cell receptor beta chains drawn from one sample of a study of blood T cell repertoires in COVID-19. Measured with immunoSEQ multiplex PCR; TCRdb has only the in-frame clones, and not every one. The table lists 40,000 to 45,000 clones, 89% of them singletons. Sequencing was done on a sample of peripheral blood. These receptor sequences come from a man aged 50-60 years with active COVID-19. Both conserved end residues are part of each CDR3. D genes are given only for firm matches. Where a row states a size, it is once, few, many or the class of an expanded clone; other rows omit it.

d_gene	abundance	v_gene	j_gene	CDR3aa	CDR3nt
TRBD1	.	TRBV11-2	TRBJ1-1	CASSSIGQGASFEAFF	TGTGCCAGCAGCTCGATCGGACAGGGGGCTTCATTTGAAGCTTTCTTT
.	.	TRBV28	TRBJ1-1	CASSLEKYYTEAFF	TGTGCCAGCAGTTTAGAAAAGTACTACACTGAAGCTTTCTTT
TRBD1	once	TRBV28	TRBJ1-1	CASSLQGARTEAFF	TGTGCCAGCAGTTTACAGGGGGCGCGCACTGAAGCTTTCTTT
.	.	TRBV3-1/TRBV3-2	TRBJ1-1	CASSQDSGRETEAFF	TGTGCCAGCAGCCAAGACTCAGGGAGGGAAACTGAAGCTTTCTTT
TRBD1	.	TRBV18	TRBJ2-7	CASSSTARGLGEQYF	TGTGCCAGCTCTTCTACGGCGAGGGGGCTTGGCGAGCAGTACTTC
TRBD1	.	TRBV5-1	TRBJ1-4	CASSIDRATKKLFF	TGCGCCAGCAGTATAGACAGGGCGACGAAAAAACTGTTTTTT
TRBD1	.	TRBV6-5	TRBJ2-7	CASNRGGTGQYEQYF	TGTGCCAGCAACCGGGGCGGGACAGGTCAATACGAGCAGTACTTC
.	.	TRBV18	TRBJ2-7	CASSPLQDSYEQYF	TGTGCCAGCTCACCACTACAGGACAGCTACGAGCAGTACTTC
TRBD2	.	TRBV7-2	TRBJ2-7	CASSLVLTSGRYSYEQYF	TGTGCCAGCAGCTTAGTGTTGACTAGCGGGAGGTACTCCTACGAGCAGTACTTC
.	.	TRBV2	TRBJ1-5	CASSEREKNQPQHF	TGTGCCAGCAGTGAAAGGGAGAAAAATCAGCCCCAGCATTTT
.	.	TRBV6-6	TRBJ2-4	CASSYPQGGLQYF	TGTGCCAGCAGTTATCCTCAGGGGGGTTTGCAGTACTTC
TRBD2	.	TRBV11-3	TRBJ2-1	CASSSELAEGNNEQFF	TGTGCCAGCAGCTCCGAACTAGCGGAGGGGAACAATGAGCAGTTCTTC
TRBD2	.	TRBV19	TRBJ2-1	CASSIGAGVEQFF	TGTGCCAGTAGTATAGGGGCGGGAGTTGAGCAGTTCTTC
.	.	TRBV18	TRBJ2-3	CASSGTRTDTQYF	TGTGCCAGCTCGGGGACTCGCACAGATACGCAGTATTTT
TRBD1	few	TRBV19	TRBJ2-2	CASSIGGGTGSGELFF	TGTGCCAGTAGTATAGGAGGAGGGACAGGGTCCGGGGAGCTGTTTTTT
.	.	TRBV30	TRBJ1-1	CAWSRQKNTEAFF	TGTGCCTGGAGCCGCCAGAAGAACACTGAAGCTTTCTTT
.	.	TRBV19	TRBJ2-1	CASSIMGGSYNEQFF	TGTGCCAGTAGTATAATGGGGGGCTCCTACAATGAGCAGTTCTTC
TRBD2	.	TRBV4-3	TRBJ2-1	CASSPTATSGRNNEQFF	TGCGCCAGCAGCCCCACTGCAACTAGCGGGAGAAACAATGAGCAGTTCTTC
TRBD1	.	TRBV30	TRBJ1-2	CACTGQGKSSNYGYTF	TGTGCCTGTACCGGACAGGGAAAGTCAAGTAACTATGGCTACACCTTC
.	.	TRBV28	TRBJ2-6	CASSFLASGANVLTF	TGTGCCAGCAGTTTCCTGGCCTCTGGGGCCAACGTCCTGACTTTC
TRBD1	once	TRBV10-3	TRBJ2-2	CAISESDRLGGELFF	TGTGCCATCAGTGAGTCGGACAGGCTTGGCGGGGAGCTGTTTTTT
.	.	TRBV9	TRBJ1-3	CASSGHLLSSSGNTIYF	TGTGCCAGTTCGGGACATCTTCTATCCTCCTCTGGAAACACCATATATTTT
TRBD1	.	TRBV6-5	TRBJ2-7	CASRTGTEAYEQYF	TGTGCCAGCAGGACCGGGACAGAGGCCTACGAGCAGTACTTC
TRBD1	.	TRBV5-5	TRBJ1-5	CASSLPAGTGNQPQHF	TGTGCCAGCAGCTTACCTGCCGGGACAGGGAATCAGCCCCAGCATTTT
.	.	TRBV9	TRBJ2-1	CASRGGVYNEQFF	TGTGCCAGCAGGGGGGGTGTTTACAATGAGCAGTTCTTC
.	.	TRBV20-1	TRBJ2-1	CSAGAGNEQFF	TGCAGTGCCGGCGCCGGGAATGAGCAGTTCTTC
TRBD2	.	TRBV12-5	TRBJ2-1	CASGLTSGVAGVNEQFF	TGTGCTAGTGGTTTAACATCGGGGGTAGCGGGAGTCAATGAGCAGTTCTTC
.	.	TRBV4-2	TRBJ1-5	CASSQVGSAQPQHF	TGTGCCAGCAGCCAAGTAGGCAGCGCTCAGCCCCAGCATTTT
.	.	TRBV7-3	TRBJ2-3	CASSFGTSTDTQYF	TGTGCCAGCAGCTTTGGCACGTCGACAGATACGCAGTATTTT
TRBD2	once	TRBV24-1	TRBJ2-2	CATSVLAGGSGELFF	TGTGCCACCAGTGTTCTGGCGGGAGGGTCCGGGGAGCTGTTTTTT
TRBD1	.	TRBV7-2	TRBJ1-3	CASSPTGSGNTIYF	TGTGCCAGCAGCCCGACAGGGTCCGGAAACACCATATATTTT
TRBD2	.	TRBV11-2	TRBJ2-2	CASVAGVGGTGELFF	TGTGCCAGCGTAGCGGGAGTGGGGGGCACCGGGGAGCTGTTTTTT
TRBD1	.	TRBV29-1	TRBJ1-2	CSARGQGAGGYTF	TGCAGCGCCCGGGGACAGGGGGCGGGTGGCTACACCTTC